This T cell receptor beta chain was sequenced in a study of blood T cell repertoires in COVID-19. Study information: Specimens from acute and convalescent COVID-19 originated in the United States, Italy and Spain.

The junction had 5 bases not matched to a gene; V was cut back by 3 bases and J by 1 base. This CDR3 has 15 residues. Germline V CDR1 and CDR2: KGHSH, LQKENI. It was during active infection that Seattle patients were enrolled and then longitudinally followed. TCRdb's table, derived via immunoSEQ multiplex PCR, lists solely in-frame clones and lacks some. Of approximately 300,000 clones listed, about 80% are singletons. This sequence originates from a person between 65 and 79 years old with COVID-19, enrolled during active disease. V gene TRBV18 combines with J gene TRBJ2-5; 7 bases map to TRBD1. The sequenced sample consisted of peripheral blood. The CDR3 spells CASSPGTAVQETQYF. Written as DNA, the CDR3 is TGTGCCAGCTCACCCGGGACAGCCGTCCAAGAGACCCAGTACTTC.